This T cell receptor beta chain is from a study of T cell responses to AZD1222 COVID-19 vaccine. Study details: Second doses at about 4 or about 12 weeks were pooled.

This CDR3 has 15 amino acids. Trimming took 5 bases from V and 1 from J, leaving 15 bases between them. Looked up from germline, CDR1 is LGHNT and CDR2 is FRNRAP. Clones were sequenced by immunoSEQ multiplex PCR, and TCRdb holds only the in-frame ones, with some missing. Found here are about 140,000 clones, 75% to 95% of them singletons; the top ten hold 3.4%. Concerning this clone: No antigen is known for it.

Findings and caveats of the study: Close to half of all spike-specific TCRs reportedly target regions of the variants that are unmutated. No day 14 peak samples; only post-peak repertoires were characterized.

V gene TRBV12-5 combines with J gene TRBJ2-7; D call uncertain. The TCR comes from an adult in good health. The sample here was peripheral blood, taken on day 0 of AZD1222 vaccination. The CDR3 DNA sequence: TGTGCTAGTGGTCACGGAGACGACGGGTCCTACGAGCAGTACTTC. Protein product: CASGHGDDGSYEQYF.